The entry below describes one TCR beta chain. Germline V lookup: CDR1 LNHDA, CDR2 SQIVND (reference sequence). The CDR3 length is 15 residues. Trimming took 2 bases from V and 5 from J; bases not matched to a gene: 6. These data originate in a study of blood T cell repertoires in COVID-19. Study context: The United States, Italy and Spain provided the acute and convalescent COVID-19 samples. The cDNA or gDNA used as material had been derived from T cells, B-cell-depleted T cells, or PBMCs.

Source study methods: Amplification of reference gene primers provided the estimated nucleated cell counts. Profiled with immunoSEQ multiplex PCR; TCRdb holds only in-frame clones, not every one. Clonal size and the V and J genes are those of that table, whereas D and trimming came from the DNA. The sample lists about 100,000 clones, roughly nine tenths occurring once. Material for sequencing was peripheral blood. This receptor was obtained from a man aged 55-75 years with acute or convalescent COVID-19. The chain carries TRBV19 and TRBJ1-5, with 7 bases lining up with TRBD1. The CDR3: CASSIMTGSDQPQHF. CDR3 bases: TGTGCCAGTAGTATAATGACAGGGTCTGATCAGCCCCAGCATTTT.